The present entry profiles one TCR beta chain with its context. Its antigen specificity is not known. This specimen belongs to a study of cytomegalovirus exposure and HLA in healthy donors (dated by TCRdb to the late 2010s). A note on the overall study: An earlier analysis of roughly 570 of the donors reported over 250 Gb of sequence data and 117 million unique TCR beta sequences obtained from around 180 million T cells. About 280 gigabases of sequencing data and 75 million to 85 million unique TCR sequences made up an early release that covered under 750 HLA-typed donors. Among the roughly 370 genotyped donors, 81% belonged to the genetic ancestry cluster associated with self-reported Caucasian donors. The study aimed to test whether cataloging public T cell receptors could reveal signatures of past pathogen exposure. The study used immunosequencing to profile the T cell repertoires of approximately 690 subjects and linked those repertoires to cytomegalovirus serostatus. Along with the approximately 650-subject first cohort, a separate validation cohort of approximately 110 different subjects was used. To predict cytomegalovirus infection status, the study combined high-throughput TCR immunosequencing, statistical association of individual TCRs with disease status, and machine learning. A later analysis re-analyzed previously published TCR beta repertoires from about 600 donors and added high-resolution HLA genotyping to study TCR occurrence patterns. The later analysis used no new phenotypic data to find candidate immune exposures, relying instead on TCR beta sequences and their occurrence across donors. In an earlier analysis of 587 of the donors, high-throughput TCR beta sequencing was used to judge whether each TCR beta V gene segment behaved as functional or pseudogenic. Alongside the repertoire data, information on donor age, sex, ethnicity and CMV serostatus was compiled. A later genetic analysis took genome-wide SNP genotypes for about three fifths of the 666 donors and used that subset as a discovery cohort. Every repertoire in the discovery cohort had been generated on one and the same sequencing platform. Class I and class II HLA loci were covered by the typing at four-digit resolution. The number of typed donors differed by locus: about 620-640 for A, B, C, DRB1 and DQB1; 500 to 550 for DQA1; around 580 for DPA1; and 400 to 480 for DPB1. About five DR-DQ haplotypes were handled as single units for association and clustering because linkage in the cohort was strong. Among around 400 genotyped donors of the cohort, an average of about 240,000 unique TCR beta nucleotide sequences were sequenced per donor, roughly a sixth of them non-productive. The paper's findings and limits, for the study overall: Because counts were too low, seventeen rarely observed V segments, including chromosome 9 orphons, were excluded from the earlier analysis of a few hundred of the donors. When HLA alleles, especially DR and DQ, strongly co-occurred, attributing TCR associations to individual alleles was difficult. The study listed 170 or so TCR beta chains as associated with cytomegalovirus. An earlier analysis of around 600 of the donors showed that most TCR beta V segments appeared in productive rearrangements either about 87% or about 30% of the time, which broadly matched IMGT annotations. Presence/absence analyses assumed roughly uniform sequencing depth across donors, an assumption that may not hold. Only TCR beta chains were sequenced in this cohort, and the absence of alpha or paired-chain data limited detectable features. A further reported finding was that TCR beta sequences accurately predicted the HLA-A and HLA-B alleles for most subjects in the first cohort. In a later genetic analysis, fewer N-insertions in productive TCRs were reported among donors in an Asian-associated ancestry cluster than the 666-donor mean. Linkage disequilibrium might explain the correlated functional status among segregating V segments, but an unknown experimental factor could not be ruled out. In a later analysis, TCR association rates were found to vary across HLA loci, with the most associated TCRs seen for DRB1 alleles and the fewest for HLA-C alleles. The authors suggested that the approach could potentially be extended to other disease states and immunological phenotypes. In vitro tests confirmed that three of the cytomegalovirus-associated TCR beta chains recognize cytomegalovirus antigens. Some IMGT-functional V segments, including TRBV6-2 and TRBV6-3, could not be distinguished by the 87-base-pair reads and were therefore excluded. According to a later analysis, parvovirus B19, influenza, CMV and Epstein-Barr virus appeared linked to several top co-occurrence clusters. Most CMV-associated TCR beta chains appeared to be HLA-restricted in a later analysis, and the HLA associations seemed to be driven largely by CMV exposure. Cytomegalovirus status was reported to be diagnosed by the classifier with high specificity and sensitivity in both the original and validation cohorts. A later genetic analysis associated a missense DCLRE1C variant with V-gene and J-gene trimming of TCR beta chains, and an independent cohort replicated the association. Across donors, most TCR sequences were observed very rarely, whereas some public TCRs were present in many individuals. In a later analysis, HLA-associated TCR beta chains showed more clonal expansion and lower generation probabilities than non-associated chains that were equally common. The sequencing pipeline was judged likely to have produced a cluster of highly shared sequence variants as a technical artifact. Specific HLA alleles were associated with 18,000 or so TCR beta sequences at a false discovery rate of 0.05 in a later analysis. HLA typing was unavailable for some donors at each locus, so association tests used only the typed subset. Immune exposure information for the cohort was limited to CMV serostatus.

Measured from the cysteine to the phenylalanine, the CDR3 is 12 residues long. The kept DNA is CDR3 alone, 36 bases in frame from the first base. V is cut by 0 bases and J by 10 bases, and the space between the germline ends is 10 bases. As encoded in the germline V gene, CDR1 is SQVTM while CDR2 is ANQGSEA. The receptor library was made with the immunoSEQ multiplex PCR assay. The multiplex PCR relied on a mix of 60 forward primers for TCR Vbeta segments and 13 reverse primers for TCR Jbeta segments. The CDR3 region of rearranged TCR beta genes was amplified from genomic DNA by a multiplex PCR assay. The amplified TCR beta libraries were sequenced on the Illumina HiSeq System as 87-base-pair reads. The paper's processing steps were these. Across the roughly 640 repertoires, a later analysis counted some 81 million unique TCR beta chains, around 11 million of which were shared by at least two donors. A nearest-neighbor algorithm error-corrected the raw reads and collapsed the reads into unique sequences, merging closely related sequences to remove PCR and sequencing errors. Alignment of CDR3 sequences to IMGT reference sequences was used to assign V, D and J gene segments. For a sequence to be retained, a match of at least six nucleotides to both a V gene segment and a J gene segment was required. Rearrangements were classified as productive when the CDR3 lacked stop codons and remained in frame with V and J, and all other rearrangements were classified as non-productive. Following IMGT convention, CDR3 was defined as the stretch from the second conserved V-encoded cysteine up to the conserved J-encoded phenylalanine. Sequences without an unambiguous match to a single V gene segment were excluded from the earlier analysis of about 630 of the donors. An earlier analysis of 500 to 700 of the donors classified V segments as functional when productive rearrangements were above 56.7% and as segregating when the standard deviation between donors was above 5%. A statistical classification framework was built to diagnose cytomegalovirus status from the catalog of TCR beta chain sequences. In a later analysis, TCR nucleotide sequences were compared against IMGT/GENE-DB human TR gene sequences so that V and J genes could be assigned. A later analysis assigned CDR3 sequences and most-parsimonious VDJ recombination scenarios with the TCRdist pipeline. In a later analysis, each TCR beta chain was defined by its CDR3 amino acid sequence together with its V-gene family, and reads without a unique V-gene family were excluded. As a way to deal with suspected cross-contamination and a sequencing artifact, a later analysis dropped 450 to 600 nucleotide sequences that were highly shared and had low generation probability. In a later analysis, a clonal expansion index was calculated for each public chain from normalized within-repertoire ranks of inferred template counts. A later analysis computed generation probabilities with a VDJ recombination model fitted to out-of-frame rearrangements, and checked the results against IGoR. Hypergeometric tests were used in a later analysis to score TCR-TCR, TCR-HLA and TCR-CMV co-occurrence, with a repertoire-size bias correction applied to the TCR pairs. To estimate false discovery rates, a later analysis permuted the HLA or CMV assignments 20 times. A later analysis grouped co-occurring TCRs with DBSCAN, adding TCRdist sequence similarity when clustering within HLA-allele-positive subsets. For co-occurrence clustering, repertoires with fewer than 30,000 or more than 120,000 public chains were excluded, along with roughly 5 repertoires with anomalous nucleotide sharing. TCRdb obtained this table from immuneACCESS and retained in-frame rearrangements with V and J assigned. These tables miss some clones; where compared with another copy, unresolved V genes account for less than half of the shortfall, and the remainder is unexplained. The V and J calls and clone size were taken over from that table, and D and trimming were inferred from the DNA. The sample table gives roughly 80,000 clones. The ten top clones hold about 5.9% of the sample.

In total, roughly 670 healthy bone marrow donors made up the cohort. At the time of sampling, every cohort member was nominally healthy, though immune exposures that went unrecorded were likely present. The donor was CMV seropositive and belonged to the group of about 290 seropositive cohort members. Every donor gave a peripheral blood sample, and the peripheral blood mononuclear cells from that sample were used for TCR beta sequencing. The Qiagen DNeasy Blood Extraction Kit was used to extract genomic DNA from the blood cell samples. The TCR was taken from a girl between 10 and 17 years old in good health and CMV-seropositive. The chain employs TRBV29-1 and TRBJ2-1; the D gene cannot be resolved reliably. The specimen was PBMCs. The CDR3: CSVEDSGPEQFF. The DNA sequence reads TGCAGCGTTGAAGATTCCGGTCCCGAGCAGTTCTTC.